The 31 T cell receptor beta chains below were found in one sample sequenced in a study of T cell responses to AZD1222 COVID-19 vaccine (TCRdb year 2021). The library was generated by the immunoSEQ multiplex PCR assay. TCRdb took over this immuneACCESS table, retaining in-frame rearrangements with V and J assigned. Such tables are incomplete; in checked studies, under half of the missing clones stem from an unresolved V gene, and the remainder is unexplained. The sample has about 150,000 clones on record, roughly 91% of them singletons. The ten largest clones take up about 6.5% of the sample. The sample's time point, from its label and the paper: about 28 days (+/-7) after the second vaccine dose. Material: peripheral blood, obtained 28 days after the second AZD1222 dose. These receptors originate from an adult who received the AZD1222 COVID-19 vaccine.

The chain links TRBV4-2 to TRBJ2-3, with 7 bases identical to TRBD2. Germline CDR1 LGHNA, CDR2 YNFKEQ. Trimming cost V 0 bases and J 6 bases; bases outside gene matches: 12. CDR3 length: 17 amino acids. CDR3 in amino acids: CASSQDLPSGLLDTQYF. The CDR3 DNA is TGTGCCAGCAGCCAAGATCTGCCTAGCGGCCTGCTGGATACGCAGTATTTT.

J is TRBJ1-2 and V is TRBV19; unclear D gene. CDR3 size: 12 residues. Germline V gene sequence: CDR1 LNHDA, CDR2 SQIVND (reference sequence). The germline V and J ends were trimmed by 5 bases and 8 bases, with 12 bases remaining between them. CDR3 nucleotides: TGTGCCAGTAGTTTGACCCAGTTCGGCTACACCTTC. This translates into CASSLTQFGYTF. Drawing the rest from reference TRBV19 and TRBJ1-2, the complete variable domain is DGGITQSPKYLFRKEGQNVTLSCEQNLNHDAMYWYRQDPGQGLRLIYYSQIVNDFQKGDIAEGYSVSREKKESFPLTVTSAQKNPTAFYLCASSLTQFGYTFGSGTRLTVV.

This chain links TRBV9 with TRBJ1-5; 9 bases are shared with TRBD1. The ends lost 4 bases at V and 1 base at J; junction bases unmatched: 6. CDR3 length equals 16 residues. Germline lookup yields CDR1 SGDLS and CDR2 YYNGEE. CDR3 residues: CASSTDRGRSNQPQHF. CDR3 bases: TGTGCCAGCAGCACCGACAGGGGGAGAAGCAATCAGCCCCAGCATTTT.

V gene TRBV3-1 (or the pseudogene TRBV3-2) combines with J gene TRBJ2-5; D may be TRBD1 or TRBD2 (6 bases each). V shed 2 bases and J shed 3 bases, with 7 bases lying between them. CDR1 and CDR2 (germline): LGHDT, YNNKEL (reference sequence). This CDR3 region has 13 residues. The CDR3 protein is CASSQRGEETQYF. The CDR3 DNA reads TGTGCCAGCAGCCAAAGGGGGGAAGAGACCCAGTACTTC.

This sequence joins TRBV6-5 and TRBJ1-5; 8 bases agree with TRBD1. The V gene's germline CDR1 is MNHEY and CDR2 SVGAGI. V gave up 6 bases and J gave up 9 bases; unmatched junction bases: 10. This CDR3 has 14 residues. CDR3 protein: CASSSGQGYGPQHF. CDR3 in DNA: TGTGCCAGCAGCTCCGGACAGGGCTATGGGCCCCAGCATTTT.

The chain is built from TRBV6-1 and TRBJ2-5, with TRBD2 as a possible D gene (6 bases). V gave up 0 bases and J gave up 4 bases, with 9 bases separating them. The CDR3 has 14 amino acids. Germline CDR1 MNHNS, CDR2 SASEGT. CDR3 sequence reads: CASSEAGGRETQYF. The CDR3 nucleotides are TGTGCCAGCAGTGAAGCTGGAGGGAGAGAGACCCAGTACTTC.

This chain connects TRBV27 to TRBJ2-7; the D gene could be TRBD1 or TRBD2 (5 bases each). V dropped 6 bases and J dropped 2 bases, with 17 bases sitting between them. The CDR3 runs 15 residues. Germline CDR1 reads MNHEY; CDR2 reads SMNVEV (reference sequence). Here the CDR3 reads CASRPFRDGAYEQYF. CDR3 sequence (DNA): TGTGCCAGCAGACCATTCCGGGACGGGGCCTACGAGCAGTACTTC.

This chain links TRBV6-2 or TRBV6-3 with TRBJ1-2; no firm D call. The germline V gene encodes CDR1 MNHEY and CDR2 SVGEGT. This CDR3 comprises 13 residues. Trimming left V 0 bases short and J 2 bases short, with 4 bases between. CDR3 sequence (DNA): TGTGCCAGCAGTTACTCGGACAACTATGGCTACACCTTC. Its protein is CASSYSDNYGYTF.

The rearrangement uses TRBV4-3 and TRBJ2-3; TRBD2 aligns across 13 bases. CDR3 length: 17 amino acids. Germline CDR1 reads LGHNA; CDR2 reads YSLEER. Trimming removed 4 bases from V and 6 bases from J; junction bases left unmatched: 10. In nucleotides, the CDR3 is TGCGCCAGCAGCCCACACCGGACTAGCGGGGGAGGGGATACGCAGTATTTT. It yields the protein CASSPHRTSGGGDTQYF.

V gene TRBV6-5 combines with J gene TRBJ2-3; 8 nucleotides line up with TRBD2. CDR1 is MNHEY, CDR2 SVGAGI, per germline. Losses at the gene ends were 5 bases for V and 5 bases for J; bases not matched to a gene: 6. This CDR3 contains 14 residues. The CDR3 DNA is TGTGCCAGCAGTCGAGCGGGAGCTGAAGATACGCAGTATTTT. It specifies CASSRAGAEDTQYF.

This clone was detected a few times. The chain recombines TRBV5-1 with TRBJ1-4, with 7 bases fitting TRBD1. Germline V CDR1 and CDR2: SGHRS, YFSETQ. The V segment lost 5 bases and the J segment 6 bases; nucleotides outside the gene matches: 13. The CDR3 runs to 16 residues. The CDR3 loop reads CASRSEGGPGDEKLFF. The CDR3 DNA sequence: TGCGCCAGCAGGTCTGAAGGGGGCCCCGGGGATGAAAAACTGTTTTTT.

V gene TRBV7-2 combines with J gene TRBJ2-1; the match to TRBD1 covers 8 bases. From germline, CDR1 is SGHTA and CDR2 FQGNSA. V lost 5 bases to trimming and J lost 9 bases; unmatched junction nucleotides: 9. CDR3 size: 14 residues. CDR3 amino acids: CASSRGQGVREQFF. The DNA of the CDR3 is TGTGCCAGCAGCCGTGGACAGGGAGTCCGTGAGCAGTTCTTC.

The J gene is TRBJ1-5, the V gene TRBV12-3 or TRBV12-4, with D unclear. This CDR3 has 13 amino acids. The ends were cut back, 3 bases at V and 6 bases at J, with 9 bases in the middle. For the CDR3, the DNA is TGTGCCAGCAGTTTCACAGTTATTCAGCCCCAGCATTTT. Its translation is CASSFTVIQPQHF.

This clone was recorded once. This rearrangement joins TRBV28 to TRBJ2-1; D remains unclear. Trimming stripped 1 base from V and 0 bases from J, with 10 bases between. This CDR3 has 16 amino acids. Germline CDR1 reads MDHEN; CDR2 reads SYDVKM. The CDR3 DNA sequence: TGTGCCAGCAGTTTATTCACGGGTAGCTCCTACAATGAGCAGTTCTTC. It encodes CASSLFTGSSYNEQFF.

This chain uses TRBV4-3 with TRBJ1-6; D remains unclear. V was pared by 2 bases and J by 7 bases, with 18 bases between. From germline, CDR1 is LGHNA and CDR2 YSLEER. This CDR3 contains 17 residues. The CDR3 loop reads CASSQKAGPRRNSPLHF. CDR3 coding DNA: TGCGCCAGCAGCCAAAAGGCTGGCCCGCGGCGAAATTCACCCCTCCACTTT.

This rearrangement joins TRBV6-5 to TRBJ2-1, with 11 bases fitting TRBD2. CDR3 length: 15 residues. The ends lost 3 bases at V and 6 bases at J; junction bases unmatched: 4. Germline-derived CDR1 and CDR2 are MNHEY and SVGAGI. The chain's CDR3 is CASSYSTSGINEQFF. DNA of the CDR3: TGTGCCAGCAGTTATTCGACTAGCGGGATCAATGAGCAGTTCTTC.

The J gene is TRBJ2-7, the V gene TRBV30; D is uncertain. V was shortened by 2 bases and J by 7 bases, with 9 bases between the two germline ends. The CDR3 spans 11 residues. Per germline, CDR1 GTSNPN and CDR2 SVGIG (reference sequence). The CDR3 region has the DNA TGTGCCTGGAGTACGGGTGGGGAGCAGTACTTC. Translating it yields CAWSTGGEQYF.

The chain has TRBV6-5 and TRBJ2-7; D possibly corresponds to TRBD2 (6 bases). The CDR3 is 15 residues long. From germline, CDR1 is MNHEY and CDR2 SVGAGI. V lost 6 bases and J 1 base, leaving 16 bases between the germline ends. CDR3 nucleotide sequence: TGTGCCAGCAGACAAAACCGGGAGCCATCCTACGAGCAGTACTTC. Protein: CASRQNREPSYEQYF.

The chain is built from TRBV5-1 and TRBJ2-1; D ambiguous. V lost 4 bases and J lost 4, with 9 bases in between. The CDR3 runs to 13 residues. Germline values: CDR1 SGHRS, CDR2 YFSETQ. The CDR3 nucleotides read TGCGCCAGCAGCACCAAGGTTTACAATGAGCAGTTCTTC. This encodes CASSTKVYNEQFF.

CDR3 amino acids: CASSGTSDQETQYF. CDR3 nucleotides: TGTGCCAGCAGTGGGACTAGCGACCAAGAGACCCAGTACTTC. The V and J genes are TRBV2 and TRBJ2-5, with TRBD2 matching over 9 bases. CDR1 and CDR2 (germline): SNHLY, FYNNEI. The ends lost 4 bases at V and 0 bases at J; junction bases unmatched: 0. The CDR3 spans 14 residues.

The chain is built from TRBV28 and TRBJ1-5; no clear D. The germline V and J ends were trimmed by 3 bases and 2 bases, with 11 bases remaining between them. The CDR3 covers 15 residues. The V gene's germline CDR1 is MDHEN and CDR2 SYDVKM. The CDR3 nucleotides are TGTGCCAGCAGTTTGGGGTTACGAGGCAATCAGCCCCAGCATTTT. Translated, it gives CASSLGLRGNQPQHF.

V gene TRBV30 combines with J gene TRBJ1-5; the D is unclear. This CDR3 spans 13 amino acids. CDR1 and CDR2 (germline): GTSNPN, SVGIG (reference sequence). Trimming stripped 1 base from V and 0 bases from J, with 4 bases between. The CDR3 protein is CAWSADSNQPQHF. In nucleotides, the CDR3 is TGTGCCTGGAGTGCCGATAGCAATCAGCCCCAGCATTTT.

The CDR3: CASSLRGLDEKLFF. In DNA, the CDR3 is TGCGCCAGCAGCTTACGGGGGCTGGATGAAAAACTGTTTTTT. This sequence joins TRBV5-1 and TRBJ1-4; D might be TRBD1 (6 bases). V was shortened by 2 bases and J by 6 bases, with 11 bases between the two germline ends. The CDR3 has 14 amino acids. Germline-derived CDR1 and CDR2 are SGHRS and YFSETQ.

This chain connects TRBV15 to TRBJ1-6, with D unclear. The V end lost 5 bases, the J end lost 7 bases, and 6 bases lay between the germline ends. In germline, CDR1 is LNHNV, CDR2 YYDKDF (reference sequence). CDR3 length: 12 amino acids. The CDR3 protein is CATSERNSPLHF. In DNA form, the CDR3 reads TGTGCCACCAGCGAGCGGAATTCACCCCTCCACTTT.

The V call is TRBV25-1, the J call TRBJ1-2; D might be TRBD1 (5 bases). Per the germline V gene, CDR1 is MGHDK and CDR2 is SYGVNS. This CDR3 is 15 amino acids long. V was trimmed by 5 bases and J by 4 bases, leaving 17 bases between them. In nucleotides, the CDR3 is TGTGCCAGCAGTCCTCTACCAGACAGTAGCTATGGCTACACCTTC. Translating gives CASSPLPDSSYGYTF.

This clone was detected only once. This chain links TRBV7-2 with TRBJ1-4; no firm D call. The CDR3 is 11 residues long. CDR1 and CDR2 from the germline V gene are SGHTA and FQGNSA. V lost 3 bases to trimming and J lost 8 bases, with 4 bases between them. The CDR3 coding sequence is TGTGCCAGCAGCTTGACAGAAAAACTGTTTTTT. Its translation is CASSLTEKLFF.

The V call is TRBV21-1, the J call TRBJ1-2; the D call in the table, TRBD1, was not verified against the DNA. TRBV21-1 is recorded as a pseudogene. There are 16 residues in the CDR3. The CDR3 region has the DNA TGTGCCAGCAGCAAAATTGGGGCCTTAGCTAACTATGGCTACACCTTC. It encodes CASSKIGALANYGYTF.

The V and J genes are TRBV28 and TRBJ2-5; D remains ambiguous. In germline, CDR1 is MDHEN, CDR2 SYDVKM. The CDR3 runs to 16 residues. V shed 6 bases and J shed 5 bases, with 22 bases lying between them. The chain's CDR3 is CASSRLGQAGRETQYF. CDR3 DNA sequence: TGTGCCAGCAGCCGTCTAGGGCAGGCTGGCAGGGAGACCCAGTACTTC. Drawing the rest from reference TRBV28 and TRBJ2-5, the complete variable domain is DVKVTQSSRYLVKRTGEKVFLECVQDMDHENMFWYRQDPGLGLRLIYFSYDVKMKEKGDIPEGYSVSREKKERFSLILESASTNQTSMYLCASSRLGQAGRETQYFGPGTRLLVL.

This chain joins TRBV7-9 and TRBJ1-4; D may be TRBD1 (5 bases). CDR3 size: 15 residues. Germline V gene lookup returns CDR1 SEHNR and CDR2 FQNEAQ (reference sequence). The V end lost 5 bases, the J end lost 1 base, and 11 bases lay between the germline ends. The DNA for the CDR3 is TGTGCCAGCAGCCCATGGGGGGGAACTAATGAAAAACTGTTTTTT. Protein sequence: CASSPWGGTNEKLFF.

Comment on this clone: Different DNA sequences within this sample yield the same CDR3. The CDR3 reads CASSPGQGSEKLFF. In DNA form, the CDR3 reads TGTGCCAGCAGCCCGGGACAGGGTAGTGAAAAACTGTTTTTT. The chain employs TRBV7-2 and TRBJ1-4; 9 nucleotides align to TRBD1. The V gene's germline CDR1 is SGHTA and CDR2 FQGNSA. Trimming at V came to 5 bases and at J to 7 bases, leaving 5 bases not matched to a gene. This CDR3 region has 14 residues.

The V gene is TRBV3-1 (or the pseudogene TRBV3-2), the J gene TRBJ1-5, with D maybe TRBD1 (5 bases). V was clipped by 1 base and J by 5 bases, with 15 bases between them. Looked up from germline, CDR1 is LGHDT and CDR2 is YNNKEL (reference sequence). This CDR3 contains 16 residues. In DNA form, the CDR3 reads TGTGCCAGCAGCCAAGCAGGGCAAATAGGGGATCAGCCCCAGCATTTT. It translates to CASSQAGQIGDQPQHF.